Below, 3 T cell receptor beta chains from the same sample are listed, as sequenced in a study of CD8+ T cells in alopecia areata. cDNA reverse transcribed from extracted RNA served as the sequencing template. Generated by immunoSEQ multiplex PCR, the TCRdb table keeps only in-frame clones and is missing some. The sample yields 190,000 or so clones, under 60% seen once. Treatment described: oral pan-JAK inhibitor, 5-10 mg twice daily. The sequencing here drew on CD8+ T cells sorted from blood, taken at week 24, from a patient treated with tofacitinib. The receptors shown here come from a human donor with alopecia areata.

V is TRBV13 and J is TRBJ2-2; possibly TRBD1 for D (5 bases). Germline lookup yields CDR1 PRHDT and CDR2 FYEKMQ (reference sequence). V was trimmed by 6 bases and J by 6 bases, leaving 8 bases between them. This CDR3 has 12 amino acids. The CDR3 is CASRRQSGELFF. The CDR3 DNA is TGTGCCAGCAGAAGACAGTCCGGGGAGCTGTTTTTT. Using reference TRBV13 and TRBJ2-2 for the parts outside the CDR3, the full variable domain is AAGVIQSPRHLIKEKRETATLKCYPIPRHDTVYWYQQGPGQDPQFLISFYEKMQSDKGSIPDRFSAQQFSDYHSELNMSSLELGDSALYFCASRRQSGELFFGEGSRLTVL.

The chain recombines TRBV14 with TRBJ2-5, with D possibly matching TRBD2 (6 bases). This CDR3 contains 17 residues. V dropped 0 bases and J dropped 5 bases, with 19 bases sitting between them. Germline CDR1 is SGHDN and CDR2 is FVKESK. The CDR3 sequence: CASSQDLKEGSRETQYF. Here the CDR3 DNA reads TGTGCCAGCAGCCAAGATCTTAAGGAGGGCAGCCGGGAGACCCAGTACTTC.

J is TRBJ2-1 and V is TRBV5-1; no firm D call. Germline V gives CDR1 SGHRS, CDR2 YFSETQ. Trimming took off 2 bases at V and 0 bases at J, with 9 bases between the two ends. The CDR3 consists of 15 residues. The DNA for the CDR3 is TGCGCCAGCAGCTTAAGGACGGGCTCCTACAATGAGCAGTTCTTC. It codes for CASSLRTGSYNEQFF. The complete variable domain, with remaining parts taken from reference TRBV5-1 and TRBJ2-1, reads KAGVTQTPRYLIKTRGQQVTLSCSPISGHRSVSWYQQTPGQGLQFLFEYFSETQRNKGNFPGRFSGRQFSNSRSEMNVSTLELGDSALYLCASSLRTGSYNEQFFGPGTRLTVL.